This T cell receptor beta chain is from a study of T cell clonotyping in hematopoietic cell transplantation. Clones were sequenced by immunoSEQ multiplex PCR, and TCRdb holds only the in-frame ones, with some missing. This sample has roughly 13,000 clones, with about three fifths found just once. This CDR3 comprises 15 residues. J lost 7 bases, V lost 4 bases, and 11 bases had no gene match. Germline lookup yields CDR1 SEHNR and CDR2 FQNEAQ (reference sequence). Material: PBMCs. The receptor comes from a human donor who either received an allogeneic hematopoietic cell transplant for a myeloid malignancy or was a related donor (not recorded which). Some clones in this sample may be carry-over from other donors' samples. This chain links TRBV7-9 with TRBJ1-2; TRBD1 matches 8 bases. The CDR3 coding sequence is TGTGCCAGCAGCTCTGCAGACGACAGGGGTAGTGGCTACACCTTC. It is translated as CASSSADDRGSGYTF.